The sequence of this TCR beta chain was determined in a study of OX40 agonist ivuxolimab in advanced cancers. In the study overall: Every 2 weeks, patients received ivuxolimab intravenously, dosed at 0.01 to 10 mg/kg.

In germline, CDR1 is MGHDK, CDR2 SYGVNS. The CDR3 sequence is 14 residues long. Trimming took 10 bases from V and 2 from J, leaving 17 bases between them. The table came from immunoSEQ multiplex PCR; TCRdb's copy has only in-frame clones and leaves some out. The sample contains under 8,500 clones, 75% to 85% of which appear only once. This chain connects TRBV25-1 to TRBJ1-1; D is undetermined. This TCR derives from an adult with an advanced solid tumor such as melanoma, head and neck, liver or kidney cancer. The specimen comprised CD4+ or CD8+ T cells sorted from blood, sampled in a trial of the OX40 agonist ivuxolimab. The DNA for the CDR3 is TGTGCCATCGATCGCCCCAGGCGAAACACTGAAGCTTTCTTT. This translates into CAIDRPRRNTEAFF.